This T cell receptor beta chain was profiled in a study of T cell responses to AZD1222 COVID-19 vaccine. Study results and caveats: The peak T cell response came first, and repertoires were sampled only after it. Vaccination with two AZD1222 doses was followed by a rise in Spike-specific TCR breadth and depth. As reported, nearly half of all spike-specific TCRs target variant regions that are unmutated. Donors skewed white British and female; clonal diversity was possibly underestimated.

Using immunoSEQ multiplex PCR, the repertoire was profiled, and TCRdb retains in-frame clones only, with some absent. The sample lists a few hundred thousand clones, roughly 93% occurring once. The CDR3 covers 14 residues. Trimming removed 7 bases from V and 3 bases from J; junction bases left unmatched: 2. Per germline, CDR1 LNHDA and CDR2 SQIVND (reference sequence). For this clone: Its target is not known.

This specimen consisted of peripheral blood, obtained on day 0 of AZD1222 vaccination. The receptor was isolated from an adult in good health. V is TRBV19 and J is TRBJ2-2; 10 bases fit TRBD1. The CDR3 DNA follows: TGTGCCAGTATGGACAGGGGGTACACCGGGGAGCTGTTTTTT. It yields the protein CASMDRGYTGELFF.